This T cell receptor beta chain originates from a study of T cell repertoires in cytomegalovirus infection. Study-wide background: Public TCR beta signature analysis indicated the presence of both CMV infection and matching HLA type.

One entry per CDR3 protein, called by TCRdb with MiXCR from the reads. Here the sample spans some 180,000 distinct CDR3 sequences, about 15% being singletons. The CDR3 length is 17 residues. J gave up 1 base and V 7 bases, and 11 bases lay outside the gene matches. The germline V gene encodes CDR1 SGHAT and CDR2 FQNNGV. Worth noting for this clonotype: Its antigen is unknown.

The study's findings and limits: HLA-C-restricted CMV clonotypes gave the most frequent clonotype in two of eight donors. Cumulative public TCR beta family frequency identified carriers of CMV plus the relevant HLA.

The TCR was taken from a human donor in good health (CMV status not recorded). Some clones in this sample may be carry-over from other donors' samples. The chain joins TRBV11-2 to TRBJ2-3, with 10 bases fitting TRBD1. The sample comprised CD8+ T cells from PBMCs. CDR3 loop: CASTPRWGTGGTDTQYF. The CDR3, as DNA: TGTGCCAGCACCCCCCGTTGGGGGACAGGGGGCACAGATACGCAGTATTTT.